This T cell receptor (beta chain) is drawn from a study of blood T cells in healthy people across ages. Points from the study as a whole: It was the long-lived donors that had more naive CD4+ cells and higher diversity than aged donors. It was not known whether donors were CMV positive (a possible confounder of expanded clonotype changes).

Alongside a J-beta primer mix, a sample-barcoded 5' primer served in a second PCR lasting roughly 6 to 12 cycles. TCRdb reanalysed the 5' RACE reads using MiXCR and keeps one entry per CDR3 protein. Here the sample spans over 1,500,000 distinct CDR3 sequences, around 40% being singletons. Germline lookup yields CDR1 SGHTA and CDR2 FQGNSA. The CDR3 is 14 amino acids. Trimming at V came to 5 bases and at J to 12 bases, leaving 14 bases not matched to a gene. Note on this clonotype: Its target is not known.

The chain uses TRBV7-2 and TRBJ2-3; 7 positions match TRBD2. Sequencing was carried out using blood. The sequence derives from a human donor in good health. CDR3 sequence: CASSQSYRDYIQYF. CDR3 DNA sequence: TGTGCCAGCAGCCAGTCGTATCGGGACTATATTCAGTATTTT.